This entry describes one T cell receptor beta chain. Trimming pared 2 bases from V and 12 bases from J, leaving 17 bases between. CDR1 and CDR2 (germline): MNHEY, SMNVEV (reference sequence). This CDR3 is built from 13 residues. This sample was included in a study of blood T cell repertoires in COVID-19. Study-wide context: Some COVID-19 samples were acute and others convalescent; all came from the United States, Italy and Spain.

Libraries were prepared by immunoSEQ multiplex PCR; TCRdb keeps only in-frame clonotypes and omits some of them. The sample includes around 230,000 clones, approximately 87% of them seen just once. The source of this sequence is an older woman with active or convalescent COVID-19. The sample consisted of peripheral blood. The chain combines TRBV27 with TRBJ2-7, with a possible D match to TRBD1 (6 bases). The CDR3 reads CASSLTSSGARYF. The CDR3 DNA reads as TGTGCCAGCAGTTTAACTTCCTCAGGGGCACGGTACTTC.